The next 21 T cell receptor beta chains were all read from a single sample in a study of shared clonotypes between healthy human individuals. Sequencing used immunoSEQ multiplex PCR; TCRdb keeps in-frame clones, though not all of them. The data hold nearly 600,000 clones, with about 95% observed a single time. Naive CD8 cells, CD45RO-negative and positively selected for CCR7, excluded terminally differentiated effector memory CD45RA+ cells. The specimen was naive CD8+ T cells sorted from blood. The receptors were gathered from a woman between 25 and 40 years old in good health.

The chain employs TRBV10-1 and TRBJ1-1, with a possible D match to TRBD1 (6 bases). The germline V and J ends were trimmed by 0 bases and 3 bases, with 11 bases remaining between them. The germline V gene encodes CDR1 WNHNN and CDR2 SYGVQD (reference sequence). This CDR3 region has 15 residues. CDR3: CASSESGTGYTEAFF. DNA of the CDR3: TGCGCCAGCAGTGAGTCGGGAACAGGGTACACTGAAGCTTTCTTT.

The sample holds one count of this clone. The rearrangement uses TRBV11-2 and TRBJ2-7; 12 bases align to TRBD2. In germline, CDR1 is SGHAT, CDR2 FQNNGV. CDR3 length equals 18 residues. V was pared by 0 bases and J by 2 bases, with 8 bases of the junction left unmatched. CDR3 sequence (DNA): TGTGCCAGCAGCTTAGAACTAGCGGGAGGCCCTTTCGCCTACGAGCAGTACTTC. Its protein is CASSLELAGGPFAYEQYF.

The chain carries TRBV6-1 and TRBJ2-5; D might be TRBD1 or TRBD2, each matching 5 bases. With 6 bases removed from V and 0 bases from J, the gap between germline ends came to 14 bases. The CDR3 sequence is 15 residues long. Germline-derived CDR1 and CDR2 are MNHNS and SASEGT. The CDR3 spells CASSPGTLYQETQYF. The CDR3, as DNA: TGTGCCAGCAGCCCTGGGACCCTGTACCAAGAGACCCAGTACTTC.

The chain employs TRBV4-1 and TRBJ2-5; the match to TRBD2 covers 9 bases. Judging by the DNA end, TRBJ2-7 fits better; the J call may be wrong. The germline V gene encodes CDR1 MGHRA and CDR2 YSYEKL. The CDR3 runs 17 residues. CDR3 loop: CASSQPFSGSHSYEQYF. CDR3 bases: TGCGCCAGCAGCCAACCCTTTAGCGGGAGCCACTCCTACGAGCAGTACTTC.

This clone came up a few times. The V gene is TRBV19, the J gene TRBJ1-1, with D possibly being TRBD1 (6 bases). CDR1 and CDR2 (germline): LNHDA, SQIVND (reference sequence). This CDR3 is built from 10 residues. V lost 7 bases to trimming and J lost 8 bases, with 8 bases between them. CDR3 bases: TGTGCCAGTAAGGGACAAGAAGCTTTCTTT. This gives the protein CASKGQEAFF.

J is TRBJ1-2 and V is TRBV15; no clear D. Germline CDR1 is LNHNV and CDR2 is YYDKDF (reference sequence). This CDR3 spans 13 amino acids. Trimming shortened V by 5 bases and J by 6 bases, and 13 bases separated the two germline ends. CDR3 sequence (DNA): TGTGCCACCAGCGGGAGGATTATCCATGGCTACACCTTC. This encodes CATSGRIIHGYTF.

This chain links TRBV4-1 with TRBJ2-1, with TRBD2 identical over 7 bases. V was pared by 3 bases and J by 5 bases, with 10 bases of the junction left unmatched. CDR1 and CDR2 (germline): MGHRA, YSYEKL. CDR3 size: 16 residues. CDR3 sequence reads: CASSHGLVASNNEQFF. The CDR3 DNA is TGCGCCAGCAGCCACGGACTAGTTGCTTCCAACAATGAGCAGTTCTTC.

The chain employs TRBV7-9 and TRBJ2-1; 7 positions match TRBD2. This CDR3 comprises 16 residues. V lost 3 bases and J lost 7; bases outside the gene matches: 12. Germline V lookup: CDR1 SEHNR, CDR2 FQNEAQ (reference sequence). This chain's CDR3 is CASSLLGRKEWNEQFF. The CDR3 region has the DNA TGTGCCAGCAGCTTGCTCGGGAGGAAGGAATGGAATGAGCAGTTCTTC.

The chain carries TRBV29-1 and TRBJ2-7; no reliable D call. Germline V gene lookup returns CDR1 SQVTM and CDR2 ANQGSEA. V was clipped by 5 bases and J by 3 bases, with 5 bases between them. The CDR3 runs 10 residues. The CDR3 is CSVWNYEQYF. In DNA form, the CDR3 reads TGCAGCGTTTGGAACTACGAGCAGTACTTC.

This chain links TRBV6-5 with TRBJ2-3; D possibly corresponds to TRBD2 (6 bases). Looked up from germline, CDR1 is MNHEY and CDR2 is SVGAGI. Trimming cost V 0 bases and J 4 bases, with 11 bases left between them. CDR3 size: 15 residues. The CDR3 spells CASSYSGGPSDTQYF. The CDR3 region has the DNA TGTGCCAGCAGTTACTCCGGAGGGCCGTCAGATACGCAGTATTTT.

The chain uses TRBV5-1 and TRBJ2-1; TRBD2 matches at 10 bases. This CDR3 has 15 amino acids. The V gene end was trimmed by 4 bases and the J gene end by 0 bases; junction bases not matched to a gene: 1. The germline gives CDR1 SGHRS, CDR2 YFSETQ. The CDR3: CASSLAGVSYNEQFF. The CDR3 nucleotides are TGCGCCAGCAGCCTAGCGGGAGTCTCCTACAATGAGCAGTTCTTC.

The chain carries TRBV4-1 and TRBJ2-7; TRBD2 agrees at 11 bases. The CDR3 has 15 residues. From germline, CDR1 is MGHRA and CDR2 YSYEKL. The V and J ends lost 3 bases and 5 bases, in that order; junction bases with no gene match: 6. CDR3 sequence reads: CASSHLTSGTNEQYF. The DNA of the CDR3 is TGCGCCAGCAGCCACCTGACTAGCGGGACCAACGAGCAGTACTTC.

The chain joins TRBV15 to TRBJ1-5; 8 bases fit TRBD1. Germline trimming cut 5 bases from V and 6 bases from J; bases unmatched to any gene: 6. The V gene's germline CDR1 is LNHNV and CDR2 YYDKDF (reference sequence). The CDR3 spans 14 residues. The CDR3 region has the DNA TGTGCCACCAGCGGACTCAGGGGGCGTCAGCCCCAGCATTTT. This translates into CATSGLRGRQPQHF.

This chain links TRBV28 with TRBJ2-7; the D call may be TRBD1 or TRBD2 (5 bases each). V lost 7 bases, J lost 1 base, and 14 bases lay in between. CDR1 is MDHEN, CDR2 SYDVKM, per germline. The CDR3 runs 14 residues. The CDR3 here is CASIPRDGSYEQYF. The CDR3 DNA sequence: TGTGCCAGCATACCCCGGGACGGATCCTACGAGCAGTACTTC. Combining the CDR3 with reference TRBV28 and TRBJ2-7 gives the whole variable domain DVKVTQSSRYLVKRTGEKVFLECVQDMDHENMFWYRQDPGLGLRLIYFSYDVKMKEKGDIPEGYSVSREKKERFSLILESASTNQTSMYLCASIPRDGSYEQYFGPGTRLTVT.

The chain recombines TRBV14 with TRBJ2-1; D may be TRBD2 (5 bases). The V and J ends lost 1 base and 0 bases respectively, with 22 bases between them. This CDR3 comprises 20 residues. Germline values: CDR1 SGHDN, CDR2 FVKESK. CDR3 loop: CASSQGRWGEPMSSYNEQFF. DNA for the CDR3: TGTGCCAGCAGCCAAGGAAGGTGGGGAGAGCCGATGAGCTCCTACAATGAGCAGTTCTTC.

The chain recombines TRBV5-4 with TRBJ2-7, with TRBD2 identical over 10 bases. Germline trimming cut 2 bases from V and 6 bases from J; bases unmatched to any gene: 8. The germline CDR1 and CDR2 sequences are SGHNT and YYREEE (reference sequence). The CDR3 is made up of 15 amino acids. CDR3 nucleotides: TGTGCCAGCAGCTTCGCGTCTAGCGGGAGTTTCGAGCAGTACTTC. Translated, it gives CASSFASSGSFEQYF.

This clone was observed a few times. The chain has TRBV2 and TRBJ1-1, with no clear D. The CDR3 totals 11 residues. Germline CDR1 reads SNHLY; CDR2 reads FYNNEI. This chain's CDR3 is CVLTENTEAFF. In nucleotides, the CDR3 is TGTGTACTAACAGAGAACACTGAAGCTTTCTTT.

The CDR3 coding sequence is TGCGCCAGCCGTGGTGGGCTAGCGGGTTACGAGCAGTACTTC. Its translation is CASRGGLAGYEQYF. J is TRBJ2-7 and V is TRBV10-2, with TRBD2 identical over 8 bases. Germline CDR1 is WSHSY and CDR2 is SAAADI. This CDR3 spans 14 amino acids. Germline trimming cut 8 bases from V and 4 bases from J; bases unmatched to any gene: 10.

V and J are TRBV4-1 and TRBJ2-1; D may be TRBD2 (6 bases). This CDR3 has 18 residues. Trimming took off 0 bases at V and 0 bases at J, with 15 bases between the two ends. Germline CDR1 MGHRA, CDR2 YSYEKL. The CDR3: CASSQDGLARSSYNEQFF. The CDR3 nucleotides read TGCGCCAGCAGCCAAGATGGCCTAGCGCGCAGCTCCTACAATGAGCAGTTCTTC.

This chain joins TRBV4-1 and TRBJ2-1, with 15 bases identical to TRBD2. The V gene's germline CDR1 is MGHRA and CDR2 YSYEKL. There are 17 residues in the CDR3. V shed 4 bases, J shed 14 bases, and the junction held 15 bases outside the gene matches. CDR3 DNA: TGCGCCAGCAGCCTCCCGCCGGGACTAGCGGGAGGTGGGGGAAAGTTCTTC. The encoded protein is CASSLPPGLAGGGGKFF.

The chain couples TRBV13 to TRBJ2-7; 9 bases line up with TRBD1. The CDR3 consists of 15 residues. Per germline, CDR1 PRHDT and CDR2 FYEKMQ (reference sequence). J was trimmed by 7 bases and V by 0 bases; bases with no gene match: 7. The CDR3 coding sequence is TGTGCCAGCAGCTTAGGACAGGGGGCTTTGTATGAGCAGTACTTC. It is translated as CASSLGQGALYEQYF.